Below, 18 T cell receptor beta chains from the same sample are listed, as sequenced in a study of OX40 agonist ivuxolimab in advanced cancers. Receptors were amplified or captured by the immunoSEQ multiplex PCR assay. As stored in TCRdb, this immuneACCESS dataset retains in-frame rearrangements with V and J assigned. A fraction of the clones does not appear; measured against another copy, unresolved V genes explain less than half of the discrepancy, and the remainder lacks a known reason. Present in this sample are about 100,000 clones, 89% of which were seen just once. Approximately 0.16% of the sample lies in the top ten. Sequenced material: CD4+ or CD8+ T cells sorted from blood, taken in a trial of the OX40 agonist ivuxolimab. The receptors originated from an adult with an advanced solid tumor such as melanoma, head and neck, liver or kidney cancer.

V usage is TRBV29-1 and J usage is TRBJ2-3; D may be TRBD2 (6 bases). The CDR3 is made up of 12 amino acids. V was pared by 5 bases and J by 1 base, with 7 bases between. The V gene's germline CDR1 is SQVTM and CDR2 ANQGSEA. DNA of the CDR3: TGCAGCGTTCGCGGGGGCACAGATACGCAGTATTTT. This translates into CSVRGGTDTQYF.

This chain links TRBV5-4 with TRBJ2-6, with 7 bases fitting TRBD1. The junction had 6 bases not matched to a gene; V was cut back by 2 bases and J by 4 bases. Per the germline V gene, CDR1 is SGHNT and CDR2 is YYREEE (reference sequence). This CDR3 is 16 amino acids long. CDR3 loop: CASSFGGQLGANVLTF. CDR3 bases: TGTGCCAGCAGCTTTGGGGGACAGCTAGGGGCCAACGTCCTGACTTTC.

The V and J genes are TRBV19 and TRBJ2-3; TRBD2 aligns across 12 bases. Germline V lookup: CDR1 LNHDA, CDR2 SQIVND (reference sequence). V lost 5 bases, J lost 5 bases, and 8 bases stayed unmatched. The CDR3 consists of 16 residues. The CDR3 loop is CASSGRLAGVVDTQYF. CDR3 nucleotides: TGTGCCAGTAGTGGTAGACTAGCGGGAGTGGTAGATACGCAGTATTTT.

This chain connects TRBV5-1 to TRBJ2-7; 10 bases map to TRBD2. After removal of 0 bases from V and 2 bases from J, the junction contained 2 bases not matched to a gene. CDR3 length: 15 residues. CDR1 and CDR2 from the germline V gene are SGHRS and YFSETQ. CDR3 region: CASSLGTSGPYEQYF. CDR3 DNA sequence: TGCGCCAGCAGCTTGGGGACTAGCGGCCCCTACGAGCAGTACTTC.

The chain carries TRBV5-1 and TRBJ2-2; a weak D match, TRBD1 (6 bases). The CDR3 consists of 15 residues. Trimming stripped 5 bases from V and 0 bases from J, with 11 bases between. Germline assignment: CDR1 SGHRS and CDR2 YFSETQ. CDR3 sequence (DNA): TGCGCCAGCAGATTACAGGGCCCGAACACCGGGGAGCTGTTTTTT. Translation gives CASRLQGPNTGELFF. Filled out from reference TRBV5-1 and TRBJ2-2, the complete variable domain reads KAGVTQTPRYLIKTRGQQVTLSCSPISGHRSVSWYQQTPGQGLQFLFEYFSETQRNKGNFPGRFSGRQFSNSRSEMNVSTLELGDSALYLCASRLQGPNTGELFFGEGSRLTVL.

J is TRBJ2-5 and V is TRBV7-9, with 8 nucleotides matching TRBD1. J lost 11 bases, V lost 5 bases, and 16 bases had no gene match. Germline V lookup: CDR1 SEHNR, CDR2 FQNEAQ (reference sequence). CDR3 length: 15 residues. CDR3 bases: TGTGCCAGCAGCGAAAACGGTCAGGGGGCTGGTGAGCAGTACTTC. This gives the protein CASSENGQGAGEQYF.

V and J are TRBV9 and TRBJ2-3, with 9 bases aligning to TRBD2. The V segment lost 2 bases and the J segment 0 bases; nucleotides outside the gene matches: 4. CDR3 size: 16 residues. Germline V CDR1 and CDR2: SGDLS, YYNGEE. This CDR3 is CASSVASGISTDTQYF. The DNA for the CDR3 is TGTGCCAGCAGCGTCGCTAGCGGGATTAGCACAGATACGCAGTATTTT.

CDR3 DNA: TGTGCCAGCAGCCCTCGGGGGGGATGGGGGCTCAATGAGCAGTTCTTC. Residues: CASSPRGGWGLNEQFF. The chain carries TRBV7-3 and TRBJ2-1; 8 bases fit TRBD2. The CDR3 length is 16 residues. Losses at the gene ends were 5 bases for V and 6 bases for J; bases not matched to a gene: 12. CDR1 is SGHTA and CDR2 is FQGTGA in the germline V gene.

The rearrangement joins TRBV28 to TRBJ2-2, with D possibly called TRBD1 or TRBD2 (5 bases each). V was cut by 6 bases and J by 0 bases, with 23 bases left in between. Germline CDR1 is MDHEN and CDR2 is SYDVKM. CDR3 length equals 19 residues. CDR3 protein: CASSSIGTRGIANTGELFF. In DNA form, the CDR3 reads TGTGCCAGCAGCTCAATTGGGACCCGAGGAATCGCGAACACCGGGGAGCTGTTTTTT.

This clone was found once. The rearrangement joins TRBV28 to TRBJ1-1; D is ambiguous. The germline V gene encodes CDR1 MDHEN and CDR2 SYDVKM. The CDR3 extends over 14 amino acids. V gave up 2 bases and J gave up 1 base, with 8 bases separating them. The chain's CDR3 is CASSLGRRNTEAFF. CDR3 sequence (DNA): TGTGCCAGCAGTTTAGGCAGGAGGAACACTGAAGCTTTCTTT.

The chain combines TRBV30 with TRBJ1-2, with 7 bases lining up with TRBD1. This CDR3 region has 13 residues. The J segment lost 3 bases and the V segment lost 1 base, leaving 2 bases of the junction unmatched. Germline V CDR1 and CDR2: GTSNPN, SVGIG (reference sequence). CDR3 protein: CAWSGDRDYGYTF. As DNA, the CDR3 is TGTGCCTGGAGTGGGGACAGAGACTATGGCTACACCTTC.

The chain combines TRBV6-1 with TRBJ2-1; 7 bases are a match to TRBD1. This CDR3 comprises 13 residues. With 10 bases clipped from V and 5 bases from J, the junction kept 8 bases outside the gene matches. Germline V lookup: CDR1 MNHNS, CDR2 SASEGT. CDR3 protein: CATRTGENNEQFF. The CDR3, as DNA: TGTGCCACCAGGACAGGAGAGAACAATGAGCAGTTCTTC.

The rearrangement joins TRBV29-1 to TRBJ1-5; maybe TRBD1 (6 bases). Deletions cut 6 bases from V and 1 base from J, with 19 bases between. The CDR3 spans 16 residues. In germline, CDR1 is SQVTM, CDR2 ANQGSEA. CDR3 bases: TGCAGCGTGAAGAACTTTAGGGGGGTCAGCAATCAGCCCCAGCATTTT. Its translation is CSVKNFRGVSNQPQHF. Filled out from reference TRBV29-1 and TRBJ1-5, the complete variable domain reads SAVISQKPSRDICQRGTSLTIQCQVDSQVTMMFWYRQQPGQSLTLIATANQGSEATYESGFVIDKFPISRPNLTFSTLTVSNMSPEDSSIYLCSVKNFRGVSNQPQHFGDGTRLSIL.

This rearrangement joins TRBV7-9 to TRBJ2-1; TRBD1 agrees at 9 bases. V lost 6 bases to trimming and J lost 6 bases; unmatched junction nucleotides: 3. Germline lookup yields CDR1 SEHNR and CDR2 FQNEAQ (reference sequence). The CDR3 has 13 amino acids. The CDR3 coding sequence is TGTGCCAGCAGACCGACAGGGGGCAATGAGCAGTTCTTC. This gives the protein CASRPTGGNEQFF.

The CDR3 DNA sequence: TGTGCCTGGAGTAAGGGCGTTGAGCAGTTCTTC. Protein sequence: CAWSKGVEQFF. V usage is TRBV30 and J usage is TRBJ2-1; D unclear. Germline V gene sequence: CDR1 GTSNPN, CDR2 SVGIG (reference sequence). V shed 2 bases and J shed 9 bases, with 8 bases lying between them. The CDR3 length is 11 residues.

The CDR3 coding sequence is TGTGCCAGTAGTTCCCGCGCGATCAATGAGCAGTTCTTC. Its translation is CASSSRAINEQFF. This sequence joins TRBV19 and TRBJ2-1; unclear D gene. The V end lost 5 bases, the J end lost 6 bases, and 11 bases lay between the germline ends. The CDR3 spans 13 residues. CDR1 and CDR2 from the germline V gene are LNHDA and SQIVND (reference sequence). Using reference TRBV19 and TRBJ2-1 for the parts outside the CDR3, the full variable domain is DGGITQSPKYLFRKEGQNVTLSCEQNLNHDAMYWYRQDPGQGLRLIYYSQIVNDFQKGDIAEGYSVSREKKESFPLTVTSAQKNPTAFYLCASSSRAINEQFFGPGTRLTVL.

This chain links TRBV5-1 with TRBJ2-7; 8 bases are a match to TRBD1. The germline CDR1 and CDR2 sequences are SGHRS and YFSETQ. V shed 3 bases and J 0 bases; nucleotides not matched to a gene: 8. CDR3 size: 16 residues. DNA of the CDR3: TGCGCCAGCAGCTGGAGGACAGGGACCTTCTCCTACGAGCAGTACTTC. Residues: CASSWRTGTFSYEQYF.

The chain joins TRBV5-6 to TRBJ2-1; D may be TRBD1 (6 bases). Trimming removed 2 bases from V and 5 bases from J, with 8 bases in between. The CDR3 runs to 13 residues. Germline lookup yields CDR1 SGHDT and CDR2 YYEEEE. CDR3: CASSFGQNNEQFF. Here the CDR3 DNA reads TGTGCCAGCAGCTTTGGACAGAACAATGAGCAGTTCTTC.